A single sample is the source of the 21 T cell receptor beta chains below, sequenced in a study of shared clonotypes between healthy human individuals. Using immunoSEQ multiplex PCR, the repertoire was profiled, and TCRdb retains in-frame clones only, with some absent. The sample lists more than 900,000 clones, approximately 78% occurring once. Sequenced sample: memory CD4+ T cells from PBMCs. Described subset: CD45RA-negative fraction. Every receptor here comes from a man in his late teens or twenties in good health. Some clones in this sample may be carry-over from other donors' samples.

J is TRBJ1-3 and V is TRBV29-1; no definite D call. CDR3 length equals 12 residues. Germline V gives CDR1 SQVTM, CDR2 ANQGSEA. As DNA, the CDR3 is TGCGCCGGAGGGTACTCTGGAAACACCATATATTTT. Protein: CAGGYSGNTIYF.

This chain links TRBV7-6 with TRBJ2-5, with TRBD2 matching over 7 bases. V was clipped by 2 bases and J by 3 bases; unmatched bases: 15. CDR3 length: 18 residues. Germline V gene data show CDR1 as SGHVS and CDR2 as FNYEAQ. The CDR3: CASSLSLAGPDPKETQYF. As DNA, the CDR3 is TGTGCCAGCAGCTTATCTTTAGCGGGCCCTGATCCAAAAGAGACCCAGTACTTC. Complete variable domain (other parts from reference TRBV7-6 and TRBJ2-5): GAGVSQSPRYKVTKRGQDVALRCDPISGHVSLYWYRQALGQGPEFLTYFNYEAQQDKSGLPNDRFSAERPEGSISTLTIQRTEQRDSAMYRCASSLSLAGPDPKETQYFGPGTRLLVL.

The chain joins TRBV4-3 to TRBJ1-2; D not certain. Deletions cut 0 bases from V and 5 bases from J, with 13 bases between. CDR1 is LGHNA and CDR2 is YSLEER in the germline V gene. The CDR3 sequence is 15 residues long. The CDR3 is CASSQDINDGYGYTF. CDR3 coding DNA: TGCGCCAGCAGCCAAGATATTAACGATGGGTATGGCTACACCTTC.

The chain links TRBV7-8 to TRBJ1-1; maybe TRBD1 (6 bases). This CDR3 is built from 14 residues. Deletions cut 6 bases from V and 4 bases from J, with 15 bases between. Germline assignment: CDR1 SGHVS and CDR2 FQNEAQ. Here the CDR3 DNA reads TGTGCCAGCAGTCTTCGCAGGGGTACCACTGAAGCTTTCTTT. It encodes CASSLRRGTTEAFF.

The gene calls are TRBV29-1 and TRBJ1-2; 8 positions agree with TRBD1. The germline V gene has CDR1 SQVTM and CDR2 ANQGSEA. This CDR3 spans 13 amino acids. J was trimmed by 5 bases and V by 6 bases; bases with no gene match: 8. The CDR3 spells CSVEQGAGYGYTF. CDR3 nucleotide sequence: TGCAGCGTGGAGCAGGGGGCGGGGTATGGCTACACCTTC.

V is TRBV29-1 and J is TRBJ1-1; 8 bases are shared with TRBD1. J was trimmed by 5 bases and V by 6 bases; bases with no gene match: 8. Germline V gene lookup returns CDR1 SQVTM and CDR2 ANQGSEA. This CDR3 spans 13 amino acids. CDR3 sequence: CSVNGQGGTEAFF. The CDR3 coding sequence is TGCAGCGTAAATGGACAGGGAGGGACTGAAGCTTTCTTT.

V and J are TRBV28 and TRBJ2-1; weak D call: TRBD2 (6 bases). Germline CDR1 reads MDHEN; CDR2 reads SYDVKM. V was trimmed by 8 bases and J by 3 bases, leaving 8 bases between them. The CDR3 extends over 12 amino acids. CDR3 sequence: CASGGVYNEQFF. The CDR3 DNA is TGTGCCAGCGGAGGGGTCTACAATGAGCAGTTCTTC.

The rearrangement uses TRBV5-1 and TRBJ1-1; D not resolved. The V end was cut by 3 bases, the J end by 8 bases, with 17 bases between. The CDR3 sequence is 14 residues long. CDR1 and CDR2 (germline): SGHRS, YFSETQ. DNA of the CDR3: TGCGCCAGCAGCTCCCTAAGGCGAGCGGAAGAAGCTTTCTTT. Protein product: CASSSLRRAEEAFF. Variable domain in full (rest from reference TRBV5-1 and TRBJ1-1): KAGVTQTPRYLIKTRGQQVTLSCSPISGHRSVSWYQQTPGQGLQFLFEYFSETQRNKGNFPGRFSGRQFSNSRSEMNVSTLELGDSALYLCASSSLRRAEEAFFGQGTRLTVV.

V and J are TRBV29-1 and TRBJ2-5; 10 nucleotides match TRBD1. J gave up 5 bases and V 4 bases, and 10 bases lay outside the gene matches. From germline, CDR1 is SQVTM and CDR2 ANQGSEA. This CDR3 is 15 amino acids long. CDR3 in DNA: TGCAGCGTTGGTCGGGACAGGGGTGTCGGGGAGACCCAGTACTTC. It translates to CSVGRDRGVGETQYF.

A remark on this clone: This sample includes further DNA sequences coding for the same CDR3. The chain is built from TRBV25-1 and TRBJ2-7; 7 bases align to TRBD2. The CDR3 extends over 12 amino acids. CDR1 is MGHDK and CDR2 is SYGVNS in the germline V gene. V shed 8 bases, J shed 2 bases, and the junction held 3 bases outside the gene matches. The CDR3 sequence is CASSAGTYEQYF. The CDR3 region has the DNA TGTGCCAGCTCAGCGGGAACCTACGAGCAGTACTTC.

This chain connects TRBV4-2 to TRBJ2-7; possible D gene TRBD1, 6 bases. Germline-derived CDR1 and CDR2 are LGHNA and YNFKEQ. V lost 4 bases and J lost 2, with 15 bases in between. CDR3 length: 15 amino acids. The CDR3 sequence is CASSPPLGAAYEQYF. CDR3 DNA sequence: TGTGCCAGCAGCCCCCCCCTGGGGGCCGCCTACGAGCAGTACTTC.

This clone was counted many times. The J gene is TRBJ1-3, the V gene TRBV14, with D unresolved. The germline V gene has CDR1 SGHDN and CDR2 FVKESK. V gave up 4 bases and J gave up 2 bases, with 3 bases separating them. This CDR3 is 12 amino acids long. The CDR3 loop is CASSRAGNTIYF. The CDR3 DNA reads as TGTGCCAGCAGCCGAGCTGGAAACACCATATATTTT.

The J gene is TRBJ2-6, the V gene TRBV30, with D uncertain. Germline lookup yields CDR1 GTSNPN and CDR2 SVGIG (reference sequence). CDR3 size: 17 residues. With 4 bases removed from V and 0 bases from J, the gap between germline ends came to 16 bases. The CDR3 coding sequence is TGTGCCTGGACCAGGAACACGCGAGACTCTGGGGCCAACGTCCTGACTTTC. Translated, it gives CAWTRNTRDSGANVLTF.

V and J are TRBV6-1 and TRBJ2-7; D is tentatively TRBD1 or TRBD2 (5 bases each). Per the germline V gene, CDR1 is MNHNS and CDR2 is SASEGT. Deletions cut 10 bases from V and 2 bases from J, with 18 bases between. The CDR3 contains 14 residues. The CDR3 spells CATSRDQVTYEQYF. CDR3 bases: TGTGCCACTTCCCGGGACCAGGTAACCTACGAGCAGTACTTC.

There are a few counts of this clone. This sequence joins TRBV2 and TRBJ1-5; D might be TRBD1 (6 bases). CDR1 SNHLY and CDR2 FYNNEI come from the germline V gene. The CDR3 has 17 amino acids. Trimming stripped 3 bases from V and 0 bases from J, with 15 bases between. CDR3 sequence: CASSEGAALYSNQPQHF. CDR3 nucleotide sequence: TGTGCCAGCAGTGAGGGGGCAGCGCTTTATAGCAATCAGCCCCAGCATTTT.

The chain has TRBV6-5 and TRBJ2-7, with TRBD1 identical over 7 bases. V gave up 2 bases and J gave up 0 bases; unmatched junction bases: 7. This CDR3 region has 16 residues. Looked up from germline, CDR1 is MNHEY and CDR2 is SVGAGI. The CDR3 bases are TGTGCCAGCAGTTACAAAGCAGGGGGATTCTCCTACGAGCAGTACTTC. Its protein product is CASSYKAGGFSYEQYF.

V and J are TRBV5-6 and TRBJ1-1, with D maybe TRBD1 (5 bases). Trimming cost V 4 bases and J 3 bases, with 13 bases left between them. Germline V lookup: CDR1 SGHDT, CDR2 YYEEEE. The CDR3 covers 14 residues. DNA for the CDR3: TGTGCCAGCAGCCCCAGGGCTCGGGACACTGAAGCTTTCTTT. Encoded protein: CASSPRARDTEAFF.

This clone was counted a few times. The rearrangement joins TRBV6-6 to TRBJ1-2; D unclear. CDR3 length: 11 residues. Germline V gene data show CDR1 as MNHNY and CDR2 as SVGAGI (reference sequence). V lost 0 bases and J lost 8, with 4 bases in between. The CDR3 DNA is TGTGCCAGCAGTTACTCGACCGGCTACACCTTC. Protein product: CASSYSTGYTF.

The chain uses TRBV9 and TRBJ1-4, with D maybe TRBD1 (6 bases). Per the germline V gene, CDR1 is SGDLS and CDR2 is YYNGEE. CDR3 length equals 14 residues. V was trimmed by 4 bases and J by 4 bases, leaving 11 bases between them. Here the CDR3 reads CASSPDRLNEKLFF. The CDR3 DNA reads as TGTGCCAGCAGCCCTGACAGGCTTAATGAAAAACTGTTTTTT. The full variable domain, its missing parts supplied by reference TRBV9 and TRBJ1-4, is DSGVTQTPKHLITATGQRVTLRCSPRSGDLSVYWYQQSLDQGLQFLIQYYNGEERAKGNILERFSAQQFPDLHSELNLSSLELGDSALYFCASSPDRLNEKLFFGSGTQLSVL.

The chain combines TRBV27 with TRBJ1-2; a weak D match, TRBD1 (5 bases). Trimming took off 5 bases at V and 7 bases at J, with 14 bases between the two ends. In germline, CDR1 is MNHEY, CDR2 SMNVEV (reference sequence). CDR3 length equals 13 residues. The CDR3 DNA is TGTGCCAGCAGTCCCCTCGGGGGATCTGGCTACACCTTC. It yields the protein CASSPLGGSGYTF.

The genes are TRBV2 and TRBJ1-4; D perhaps matches TRBD1 (6 bases). In germline, CDR1 is SNHLY, CDR2 FYNNEI. The CDR3 sequence is 13 residues long. Trimming left V 7 bases short and J 4 bases short, with 10 bases between. In DNA, the CDR3 is TGTGCCAGCATGCGGGGGCTTAATGAAAAACTGTTTTTT. It is translated as CASMRGLNEKLFF.